A single sample gave rise to the 8 T cell receptor beta chains below, sequenced in a study of molecular identifiers for immune sequencing clone quantification. TCRdb reprocessed the PCR reads with MiXCR, giving one entry per CDR3 protein. Here the sample spans approximately 500,000 distinct CDR3 sequences, roughly a fifth being singletons. Sequenced: naive CD8+ T cells from blood, with Jurkat cell RNA spiked in. Subset indicated: FACS-sorted CD8+CD4-CCR7+CD45RA+ naive T cells. The source of these receptors is a human donor in good health. Some libraries in this study had Jurkat cell RNA spiked in.

Ten or more counts support this clonotype. The chain links TRBV27 to TRBJ2-1; D remains unclear. Germline V lookup: CDR1 MNHEY, CDR2 SMNVEV (reference sequence). The CDR3 extends over 14 amino acids. Trimming stripped 0 bases from V and 10 bases from J, with 13 bases between. The CDR3 is CASSLSWMSPEQFF. The CDR3 DNA follows: TGTGCCAGCAGTTTATCCTGGATGTCCCCCGAGCAGTTCTTC.

V is TRBV7-9 and J is TRBJ1-1; D is perhaps TRBD1 (5 bases). Trimming pared 5 bases from V and 0 bases from J, leaving 13 bases between. CDR3 size: 15 residues. CDR1 is SEHNR and CDR2 is FQNEAQ in the germline V gene (reference sequence). DNA for the CDR3: TGTGCCAGCAGCGGTCGGCAGGGAATGAACACTGAAGCTTTCTTT. Translating gives CASSGRQGMNTEAFF.

About this clonotype itself: This clone may be a read error of a much larger clone one base away. The V gene is TRBV7-2, the J gene TRBJ2-7; 7 bases are a match to TRBD2. J gave up 6 bases and V 5 bases, and 7 bases lay outside the gene matches. The CDR3 is made up of 13 amino acids. The germline CDR1 and CDR2 sequences are SGHTA and FQGNSA. The CDR3 is CASSRTRWTEQYF. The DNA of the CDR3 is TGTGCCAGCAGCAGGACTAGGTGGACCGAGCAGTACTTC. Full variable domain (outside the CDR3, taken from reference TRBV7-2 and TRBJ2-7): GAGVSQSPSNKVTEKGKDVELRCDPISGHTALYWYRQSLGQGLEFLIYFQGNSAPDKSGLPSDRFSAERTGGSVSTLTIQRTQQEDSAVYLCASSRTRWTEQYFGPGTRLTVT.

V usage is TRBV4-1 and J usage is TRBJ2-1; TRBD2 matches 13 bases. Germline-derived CDR1 and CDR2 are MGHRA and YSYEKL. There are 17 residues in the CDR3. After removal of 1 base from V and 8 bases from J, the junction contained 8 bases not matched to a gene. CDR3 protein: CASSQATGLAGEYEQFF. The CDR3 DNA reads TGCGCCAGCAGCCAAGCTACCGGACTAGCGGGAGAGTATGAGCAGTTCTTC.

The chain has TRBV10-3 and TRBJ2-7; maybe TRBD2 (6 bases). Germline assignment: CDR1 ENHRY and CDR2 SYGVKD. CDR3 length equals 13 residues. V was clipped by 2 bases and J by 1 base, with 6 bases between them. CDR3 in amino acids: CAISEGGSYEQYF. The CDR3 region has the DNA TGTGCCATCAGTGAGGGGGGGTCCTACGAGCAGTACTTC.

In regard to this clonotype: This could be a read error, since a much larger clone is one nucleotide away. J is TRBJ2-7 and V is TRBV12-3 or TRBV12-4; 7 bases fit TRBD1. The CDR3 extends over 14 amino acids. CDR3 nucleotide sequence: TGTGCCAGCAGTTTGGTCGGACAGGTATACGTGCAGTACTTC. It is translated as CASSLVGQVYVQYF.

V is TRBV18 and J is TRBJ2-1; TRBD1 is a possible D gene (6 bases). From germline, CDR1 is KGHSH and CDR2 LQKENI. This CDR3 has 12 amino acids. The ends were cut back, 6 bases at V and 10 bases at J, with 13 bases in the middle. The CDR3 sequence is CASSTGLGEQFF. The CDR3 nucleotides read TGTGCCAGCTCTACAGGGTTAGGGGAGCAGTTCTTC.

This clonotype came up many times. V gene TRBV6-2 or TRBV6-3 combines with J gene TRBJ1-5, with D possibly TRBD1 on 6 matching bases. CDR3 length: 12 residues. The germline V gene has CDR1 MNHEY and CDR2 SVGEGT. Trimming cost V 8 bases and J 4 bases, with 9 bases left between them. The CDR3 region is CASRTANQPQHF. The CDR3 nucleotides read TGTGCCAGCCGGACAGCTAATCAGCCCCAGCATTTT.